This T cell receptor beta chain was captured by sequencing in a study of shared clonotypes between healthy human individuals. On the study more broadly: Researchers drew samples from a couple of women and a few men aged 18 to 49.

V dropped 3 bases and J dropped 9 bases, with 9 bases sitting between them. CDR3 length: 12 residues. Germline V lookup: CDR1 MDHEN, CDR2 SYDVKM. Using immunoSEQ multiplex PCR, the repertoire was profiled, and TCRdb retains in-frame clones only, with some absent. Counted here are about 2.1 million clones, about 92% occurring once; the ten biggest clones make up 1.5% to 2%. CD8 cells regarded as naive lacked CD45RO, were positively chosen for CCR7, and omitted terminally differentiated effector memory CD45RA+ cells. Sequencing input: naive CD8+ T cells from PBMCs. V gene TRBV28 combines with J gene TRBJ2-1; no clear D. The clonotype was recovered from a man in his late teens or twenties in good health. Some clones in this sample may be carry-over from other donors' samples. The CDR3 region is CASSLMGGEQFF. In DNA form, the CDR3 reads TGTGCCAGCAGTTTGATGGGTGGTGAGCAGTTCTTC. Full variable domain (remainder filled in from reference TRBV28 and TRBJ2-1): DVKVTQSSRYLVKRTGEKVFLECVQDMDHENMFWYRQDPGLGLRLIYFSYDVKMKEKGDIPEGYSVSREKKERFSLILESASTNQTSMYLCASSLMGGEQFFGPGTRLTVL.